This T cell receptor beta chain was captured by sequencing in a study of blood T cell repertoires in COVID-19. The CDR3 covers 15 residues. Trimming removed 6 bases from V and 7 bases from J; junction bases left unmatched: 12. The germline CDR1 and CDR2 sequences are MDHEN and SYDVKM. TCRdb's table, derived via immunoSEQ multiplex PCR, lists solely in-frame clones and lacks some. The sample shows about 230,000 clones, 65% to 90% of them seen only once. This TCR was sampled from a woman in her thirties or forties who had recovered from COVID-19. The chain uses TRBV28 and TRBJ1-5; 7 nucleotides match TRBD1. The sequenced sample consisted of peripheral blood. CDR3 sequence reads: CASRPIDRELQPQHF. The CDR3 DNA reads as TGTGCCAGCAGACCCATCGACAGGGAACTGCAGCCCCAGCATTTT.